A selection of T cell receptor beta chains follows, all from one sample in a study of shared clonotypes between healthy human individuals. Sequencing used immunoSEQ multiplex PCR; TCRdb keeps in-frame clones, though not all of them. This table holds about 1.9 million clones, around 95% found once. The sample was naive CD8+ T cells from PBMCs. The source of these receptors is a man in his late teens or twenties in good health. Some clones in this sample may be carry-over from other donors' samples. Each CDR3 is given with its conserved first and last residue. A D gene is named only where the DNA matches it firmly.

D,V,CDR3
-,TRBV6-1,CASSEYQSSNYEQYF
-,TRBV27,CASGRINQPQHF
-,TRBV6-1,CASTTTPRGTDTQYF
-,TRBV27,CASSLGGTTEAFF
-,TRBV27,CASSPSVGLLNYGYTF
TRBD1,TRBV7-8,CASSLASPGQGVIYEQYF
TRBD1,TRBV11-2,CASSRVSGQVIYEQYF
TRBD2,TRBV19,CASTLSTGLAGSYNEQFF
TRBD2,TRBV4-2,CASSQSSVAGWEQYF
-,TRBV19,CASNGHQSTDTQYF
-,TRBV27,CASSRGAGASYNEQFF
TRBD1,TRBV27,CASSLTGAYSYNEQFF
-,TRBV9,CASSFTGTHYGYTF
TRBD1,TRBV10-3,CAITEAGGGSGYTF
TRBD1,TRBV7-9,CASSSGQVGEQFF
-,TRBV6-4,CASSDSGTDNQPQHF
-,TRBV6-1,CASSEWSSYEQYF
-,TRBV27,CASSLRQHNEKLFF
-,TRBV27,CASSPGGGVMVGELFF
-,TRBV18,CASSPGEEGGYEQYF
-,TRBV4-1,CASSQFVHNSYEQYF
TRBD1,TRBV18,CASSRPVDRGRETQYF
TRBD2,TRBV7-9,CASSWGLAEVLSTDTQYF
TRBD1,TRBV27,CASRVKGQPNTEAFF
-,TRBV28,CASSLGLWNLSNQPQHF
-,TRBV7-2,CASSPPVKDTQYF
-,TRBV7-3,CASSLRTGELFF
-,TRBV27,CASSLSEAYEQYF
TRBD1,TRBV28,CASSLGQGNTEAFF
TRBD2,TRBV2,CASSGSGLAGEGQETQYF
-,TRBV19,CASSKQREQFF
-,TRBV7-2,CASSLAGSYNEQFF
-,TRBV6-5,CASSEGGSYEQYF
-,TRBV27,CASSSGLRWGEQYF
TRBD2,TRBV6-1,CASSWGRAYEQFF
TRBD1,TRBV28,CASGPGQGAREQYF
-,TRBV4-1,CASSQGNNVLTF
-,TRBV11-2,CASSGRSGYTEAFF
TRBD2,TRBV28,CASSTRRDLRGLRWEQFF
-,TRBV2,CASSDTANYGYTF
-,TRBV5-1,CASSLVTVRTNTGELFF
TRBD1,TRBV4-1,CASSDGQEETQYF
-,TRBV10-3,CAINPSREGNTEAFF
-,TRBV6-1,CASRPAVPSYEQYF
-,TRBV28,CASSPYGPAHNEQFF
-,TRBV28,CASTVRGRNPSYEQYF
TRBD2,TRBV19,CASSMRAAGAYNEQFF
TRBD1,TRBV6-5,CATRDRSVGNQPQHF
-,TRBV15,CATSTQGQGIGRETQYF